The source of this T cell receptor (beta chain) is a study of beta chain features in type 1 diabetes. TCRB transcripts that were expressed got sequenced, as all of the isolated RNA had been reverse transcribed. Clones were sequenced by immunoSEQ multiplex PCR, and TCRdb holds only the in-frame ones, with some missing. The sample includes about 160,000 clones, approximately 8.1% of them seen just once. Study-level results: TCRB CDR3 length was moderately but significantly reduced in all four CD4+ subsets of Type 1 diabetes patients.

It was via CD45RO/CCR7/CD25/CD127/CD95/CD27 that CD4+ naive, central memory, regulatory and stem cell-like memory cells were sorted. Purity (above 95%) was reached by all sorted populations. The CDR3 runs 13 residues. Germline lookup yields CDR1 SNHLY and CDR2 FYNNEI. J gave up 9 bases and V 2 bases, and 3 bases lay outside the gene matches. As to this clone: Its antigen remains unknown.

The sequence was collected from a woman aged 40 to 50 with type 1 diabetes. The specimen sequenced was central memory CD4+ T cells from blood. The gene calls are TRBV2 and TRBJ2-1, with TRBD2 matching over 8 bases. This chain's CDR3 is CASSERLAGEQFF. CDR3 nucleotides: TGTGCCAGCAGTGAACGGCTAGCGGGTGAGCAGTTCTTC.